This T cell receptor beta chain was profiled in a study of blood T cell repertoires in COVID-19. Clones were sequenced by immunoSEQ multiplex PCR, and TCRdb holds only the in-frame ones, with some missing. This sample has 350,000 to 550,000 clones, with approximately 90% found just once. Germline CDR1 and CDR2: SGHNT and YYREEE (reference sequence). The CDR3 loop spans 15 amino acids. Germline trimming cut 0 bases from V and 0 bases from J; bases unmatched to any gene: 1. The J gene is TRBJ2-5, the V gene TRBV5-4, with 8 bases that match TRBD2. The receptor's source is a woman in her thirties with acute or convalescent COVID-19. Specimen: peripheral blood. CDR3 amino acids: CASSLGGGYQETQYF. In DNA, the CDR3 is TGTGCCAGCAGCTTGGGCGGGGGGTACCAAGAGACCCAGTACTTC.